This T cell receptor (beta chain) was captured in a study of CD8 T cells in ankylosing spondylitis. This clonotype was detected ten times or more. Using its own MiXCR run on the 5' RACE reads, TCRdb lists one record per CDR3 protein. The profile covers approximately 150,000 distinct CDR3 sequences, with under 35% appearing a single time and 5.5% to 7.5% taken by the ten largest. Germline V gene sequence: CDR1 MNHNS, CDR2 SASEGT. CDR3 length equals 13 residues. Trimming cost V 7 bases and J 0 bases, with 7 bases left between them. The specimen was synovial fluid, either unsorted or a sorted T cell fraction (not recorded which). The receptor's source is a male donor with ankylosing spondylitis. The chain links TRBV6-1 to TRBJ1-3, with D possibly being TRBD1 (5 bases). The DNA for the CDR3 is TGTGCCAGCAAGGGGTTCTCTGGAAACACCATATATTTT. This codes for CASKGFSGNTIYF.